This T cell receptor beta chain was documented in a study of T cell responses to AZD1222 COVID-19 vaccine. Study findings and constraints: Reports say nearly half of spike-specific TCRs go after unmutated variant regions. Increases in Spike-specific TCR breadth and depth were seen after two AZD1222 doses. At baseline, seropositivity was found in only a handful of AZD1222 recipients.

Combined were second doses at about 4 or about 12 weeks. Comment on this clone: As yet, its antigen is unknown.

Sequencing used immunoSEQ multiplex PCR; TCRdb keeps in-frame clones, though not all of them. This table has about 110,000 clones, roughly 91% appearing once. V lost 0 bases to trimming and J lost 3 bases, with 12 bases between them. CDR3 length equals 16 residues. The germline V gene has CDR1 MGHDK and CDR2 SYGVNS. The TCR originated in an adult who received the AZD1222 COVID-19 vaccine. This material consisted of peripheral blood, taken 28 days after the second AZD1222 dose. The V call is TRBV25-1, the J call TRBJ1-3; D call uncertain. CDR3 amino acids: CASSEYLSSYGNTIYF. In DNA form, the CDR3 reads TGTGCCAGCAGTGAATATCTCAGCTCGTATGGAAACACCATATATTTT.